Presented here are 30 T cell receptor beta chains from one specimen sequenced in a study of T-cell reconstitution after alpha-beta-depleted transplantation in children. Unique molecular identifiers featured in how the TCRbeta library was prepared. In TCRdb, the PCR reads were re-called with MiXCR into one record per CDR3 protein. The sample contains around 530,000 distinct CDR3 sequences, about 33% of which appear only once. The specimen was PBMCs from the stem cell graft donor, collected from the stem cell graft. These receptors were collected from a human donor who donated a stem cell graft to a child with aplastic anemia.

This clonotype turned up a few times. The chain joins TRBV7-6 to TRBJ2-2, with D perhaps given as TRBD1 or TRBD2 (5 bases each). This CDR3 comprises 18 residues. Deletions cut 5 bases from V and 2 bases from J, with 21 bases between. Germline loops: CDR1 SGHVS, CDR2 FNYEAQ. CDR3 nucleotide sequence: TGTGCCAGCAGCGCCGGGGTGGGGCGGCAGTTTAACACCGGGGAGCTGTTTTTT. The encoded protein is CASSAGVGRQFNTGELFF.

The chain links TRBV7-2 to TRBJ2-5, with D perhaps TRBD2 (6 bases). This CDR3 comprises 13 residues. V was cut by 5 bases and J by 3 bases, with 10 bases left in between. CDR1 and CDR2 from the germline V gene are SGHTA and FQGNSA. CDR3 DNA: TGTGCCAGCAGCCCCTTAGCGGAAGAGACCCAGTACTTC. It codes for CASSPLAEETQYF.

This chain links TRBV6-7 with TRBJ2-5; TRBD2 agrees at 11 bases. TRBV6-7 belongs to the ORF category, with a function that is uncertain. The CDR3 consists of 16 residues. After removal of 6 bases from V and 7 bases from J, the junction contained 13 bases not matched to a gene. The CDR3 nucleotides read TGTGCCAGCAGACTAACTAGCGGGAGCCTCGGGGGGACCCAGTACTTC. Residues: CASRLTSGSLGGTQYF.

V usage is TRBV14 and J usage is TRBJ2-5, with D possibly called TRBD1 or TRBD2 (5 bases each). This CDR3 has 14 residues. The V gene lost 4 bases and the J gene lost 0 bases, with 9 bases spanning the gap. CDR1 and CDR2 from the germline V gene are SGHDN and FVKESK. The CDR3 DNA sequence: TGTGCCAGCAGCCGGGACGTGTACCAAGAGACCCAGTACTTC. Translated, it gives CASSRDVYQETQYF.

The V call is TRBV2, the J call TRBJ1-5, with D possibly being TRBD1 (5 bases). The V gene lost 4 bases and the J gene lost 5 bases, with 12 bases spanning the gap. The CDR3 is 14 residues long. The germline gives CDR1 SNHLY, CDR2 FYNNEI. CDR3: CASSAGTLYQPQHF. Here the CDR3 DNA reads TGTGCCAGCAGTGCCGGGACGTTATATCAGCCCCAGCATTTT.

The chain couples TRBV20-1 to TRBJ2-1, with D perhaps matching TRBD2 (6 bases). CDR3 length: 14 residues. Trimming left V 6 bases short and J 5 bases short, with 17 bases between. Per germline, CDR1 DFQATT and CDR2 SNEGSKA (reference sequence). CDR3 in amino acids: CSAGTLWGDNEQFF. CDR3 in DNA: TGCAGTGCGGGGACGCTGTGGGGGGACAATGAGCAGTTCTTC.

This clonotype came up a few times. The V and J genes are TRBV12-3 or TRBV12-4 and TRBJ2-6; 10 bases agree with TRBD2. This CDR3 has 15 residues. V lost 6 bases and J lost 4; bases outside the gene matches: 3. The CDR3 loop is CASRTSGTGANVLTF. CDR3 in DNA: TGTGCCAGCAGAACTAGCGGGACAGGGGCCAACGTCCTGACTTTC.

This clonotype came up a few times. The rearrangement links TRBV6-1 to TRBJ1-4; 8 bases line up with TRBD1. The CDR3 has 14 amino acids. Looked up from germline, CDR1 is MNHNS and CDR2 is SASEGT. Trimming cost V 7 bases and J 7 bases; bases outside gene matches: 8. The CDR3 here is CASMGRDRGEKLFF. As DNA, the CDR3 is TGTGCCAGCATGGGCCGAGACAGGGGTGAAAAACTGTTTTTT.

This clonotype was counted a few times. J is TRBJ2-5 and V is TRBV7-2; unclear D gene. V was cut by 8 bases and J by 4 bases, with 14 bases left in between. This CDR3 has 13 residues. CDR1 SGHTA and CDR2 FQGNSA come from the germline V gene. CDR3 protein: CASSPRAPETQYF. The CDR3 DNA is TGTGCCAGCTCTCCTCGGGCCCCAGAGACCCAGTACTTC.

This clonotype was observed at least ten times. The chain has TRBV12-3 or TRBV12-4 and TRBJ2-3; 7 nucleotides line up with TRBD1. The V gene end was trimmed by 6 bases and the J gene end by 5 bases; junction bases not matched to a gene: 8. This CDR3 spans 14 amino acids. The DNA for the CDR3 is TGTGCCAGCAGGTGGACAGGAGAGGGAGATACGCAGTATTTT. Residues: CASRWTGEGDTQYF.

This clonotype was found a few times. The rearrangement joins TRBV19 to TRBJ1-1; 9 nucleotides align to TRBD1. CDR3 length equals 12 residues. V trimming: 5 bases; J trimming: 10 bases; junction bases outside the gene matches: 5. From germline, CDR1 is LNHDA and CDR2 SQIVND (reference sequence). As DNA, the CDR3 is TGTGCCAGTAGTCCAGGGACAGGGCCAGCTTTCTTT. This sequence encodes CASSPGTGPAFF.

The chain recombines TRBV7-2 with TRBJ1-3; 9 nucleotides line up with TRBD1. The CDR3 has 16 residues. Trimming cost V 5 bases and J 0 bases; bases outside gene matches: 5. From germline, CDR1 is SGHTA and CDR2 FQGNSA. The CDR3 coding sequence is TGTGCCAGCAGCGTTCTGACAGGGGGCTCTGGAAACACCATATATTTT. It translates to CASSVLTGGSGNTIYF.

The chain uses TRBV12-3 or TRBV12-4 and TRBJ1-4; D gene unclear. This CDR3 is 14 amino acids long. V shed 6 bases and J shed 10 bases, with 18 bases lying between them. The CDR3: CASRGSGRLGKLFF. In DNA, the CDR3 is TGTGCCAGCAGGGGGAGTGGCCGGCTCGGAAAACTGTTTTTT.

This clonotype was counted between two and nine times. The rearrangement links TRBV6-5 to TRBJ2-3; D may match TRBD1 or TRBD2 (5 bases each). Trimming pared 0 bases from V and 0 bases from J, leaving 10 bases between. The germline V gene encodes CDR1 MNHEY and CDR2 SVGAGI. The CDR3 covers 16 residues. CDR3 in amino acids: CASSYSRGSSTDTQYF. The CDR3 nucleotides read TGTGCCAGCAGTTACTCGAGGGGCTCTAGCACAGATACGCAGTATTTT.

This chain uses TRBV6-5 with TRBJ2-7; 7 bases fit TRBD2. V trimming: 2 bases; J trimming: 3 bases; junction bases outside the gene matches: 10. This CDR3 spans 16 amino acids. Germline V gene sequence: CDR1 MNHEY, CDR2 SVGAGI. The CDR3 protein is CASSYGIGGGGYEQYF. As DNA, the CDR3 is TGTGCCAGCAGTTACGGTATTGGCGGGGGAGGCTACGAGCAGTACTTC.

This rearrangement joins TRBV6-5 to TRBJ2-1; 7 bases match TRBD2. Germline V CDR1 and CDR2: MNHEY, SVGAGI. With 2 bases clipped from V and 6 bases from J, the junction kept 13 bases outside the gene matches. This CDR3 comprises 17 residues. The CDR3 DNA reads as TGTGCCAGCAGTTACGGGTTAGGGGAGGCGGGAGCCAATGAGCAGTTCTTC. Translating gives CASSYGLGEAGANEQFF.

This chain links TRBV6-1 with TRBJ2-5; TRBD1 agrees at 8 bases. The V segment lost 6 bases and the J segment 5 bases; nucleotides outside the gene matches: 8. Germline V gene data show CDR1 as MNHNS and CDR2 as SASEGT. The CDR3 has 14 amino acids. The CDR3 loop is CASRAGQAAETQYF. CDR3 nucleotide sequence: TGTGCCAGCAGGGCGGGACAGGCAGCGGAGACCCAGTACTTC.

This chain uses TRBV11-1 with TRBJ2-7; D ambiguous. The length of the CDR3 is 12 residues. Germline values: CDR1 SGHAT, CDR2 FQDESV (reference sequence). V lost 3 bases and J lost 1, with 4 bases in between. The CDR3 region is CASSLTSYEQYV. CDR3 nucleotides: TGTGCCAGCAGCTTGACGTCCTACGAGCAGTACGTC.

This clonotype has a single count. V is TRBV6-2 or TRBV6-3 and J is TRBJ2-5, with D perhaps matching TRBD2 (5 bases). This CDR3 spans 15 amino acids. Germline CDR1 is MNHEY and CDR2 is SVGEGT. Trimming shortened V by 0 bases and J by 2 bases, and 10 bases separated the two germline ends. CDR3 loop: CASSYSVGDQETQYF. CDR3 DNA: TGTGCCAGCAGTTACTCTGTGGGAGATCAAGAGACCCAGTACTTC.

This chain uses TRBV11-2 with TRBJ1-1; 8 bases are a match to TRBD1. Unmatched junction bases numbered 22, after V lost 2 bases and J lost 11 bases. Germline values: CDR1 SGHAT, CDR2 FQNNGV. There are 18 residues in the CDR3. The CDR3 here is CASSLKSGTGFFTMEAFF. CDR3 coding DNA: TGTGCCAGCAGCTTAAAGTCTGGGACAGGCTTCTTTACAATGGAGGCTTTCTTT.

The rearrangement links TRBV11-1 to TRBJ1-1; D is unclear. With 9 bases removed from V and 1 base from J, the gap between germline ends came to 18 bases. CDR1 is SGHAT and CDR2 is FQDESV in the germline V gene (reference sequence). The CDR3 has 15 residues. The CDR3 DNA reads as TGTGCCAGTGAACCCAGACCGAGAAAGAACACTGAAGCTTTCTTT. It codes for CASEPRPRKNTEAFF.

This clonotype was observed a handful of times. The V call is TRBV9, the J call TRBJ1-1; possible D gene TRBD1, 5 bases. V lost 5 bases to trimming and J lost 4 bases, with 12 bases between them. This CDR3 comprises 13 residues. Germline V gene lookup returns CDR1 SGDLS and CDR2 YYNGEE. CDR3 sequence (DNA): TGTGCCAGCAGACCCCCAGGGTCCACTGAAGCTTTCTTT. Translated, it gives CASRPPGSTEAFF.

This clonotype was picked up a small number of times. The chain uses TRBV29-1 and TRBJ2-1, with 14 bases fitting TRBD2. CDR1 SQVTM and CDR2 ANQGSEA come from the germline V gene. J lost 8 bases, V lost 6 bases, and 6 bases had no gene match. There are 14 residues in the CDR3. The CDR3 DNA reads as TGCAGCGTCCCGAAGGGACTAGCGGGGGATGAGCAGTTCTTC. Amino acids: CSVPKGLAGDEQFF.

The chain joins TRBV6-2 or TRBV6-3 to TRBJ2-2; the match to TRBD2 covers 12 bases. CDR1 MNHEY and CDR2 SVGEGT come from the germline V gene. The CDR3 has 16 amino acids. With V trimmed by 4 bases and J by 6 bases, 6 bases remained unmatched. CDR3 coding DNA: TGTGCCAGCAGTTTCCGACTAGCGGGAGAGGCCGGGGAGCTGTTTTTT. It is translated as CASSFRLAGEAGELFF.

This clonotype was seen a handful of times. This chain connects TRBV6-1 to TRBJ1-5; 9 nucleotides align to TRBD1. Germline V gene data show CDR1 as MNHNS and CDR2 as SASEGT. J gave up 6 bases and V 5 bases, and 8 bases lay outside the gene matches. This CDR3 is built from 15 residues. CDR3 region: CASSPRTGVFQPQHF. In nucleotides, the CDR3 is TGTGCCAGCAGTCCAAGGACAGGGGTCTTTCAGCCCCAGCATTTT.

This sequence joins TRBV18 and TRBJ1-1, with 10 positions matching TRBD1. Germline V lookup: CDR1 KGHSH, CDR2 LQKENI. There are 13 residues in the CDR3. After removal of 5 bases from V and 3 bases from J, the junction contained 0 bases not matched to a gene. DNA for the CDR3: TGTGCCAGCTCAGGGACAGGGGACACTGAAGCTTTCTTT. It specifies CASSGTGDTEAFF. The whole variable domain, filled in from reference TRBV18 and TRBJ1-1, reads NAGVMQNPRHLVRRRGQEARLRCSPMKGHSHVYWYRQLPEEGLKFMVYLQKENIIDESGMPKERFSAEFPKEGPSILRIQQVVRGDSAAYFCASSGTGDTEAFFGQGTRLTVV.

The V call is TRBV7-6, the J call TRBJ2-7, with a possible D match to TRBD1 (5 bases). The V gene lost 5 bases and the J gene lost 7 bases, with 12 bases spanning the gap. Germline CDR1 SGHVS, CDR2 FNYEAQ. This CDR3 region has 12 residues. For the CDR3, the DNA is TGTGCCAGCAGCCCTTTGAAGGGGGAGCAGTACGTC. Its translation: CASSPLKGEQYV.

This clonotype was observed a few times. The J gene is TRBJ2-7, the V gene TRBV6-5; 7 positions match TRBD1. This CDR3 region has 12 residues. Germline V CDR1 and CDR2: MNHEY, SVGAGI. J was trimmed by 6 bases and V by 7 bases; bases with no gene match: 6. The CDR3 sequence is CASMTGNGEQYF. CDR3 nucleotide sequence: TGTGCCAGCATGACAGGGAATGGCGAGCAGTACTTC.

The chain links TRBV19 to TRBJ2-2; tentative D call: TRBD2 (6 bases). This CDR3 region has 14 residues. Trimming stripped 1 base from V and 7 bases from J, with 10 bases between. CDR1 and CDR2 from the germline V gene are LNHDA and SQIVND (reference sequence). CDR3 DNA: TGTGCCAGTAGTATAGTACTAGCAGACGGGGAGCTGTTTTTT. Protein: CASSIVLADGELFF.

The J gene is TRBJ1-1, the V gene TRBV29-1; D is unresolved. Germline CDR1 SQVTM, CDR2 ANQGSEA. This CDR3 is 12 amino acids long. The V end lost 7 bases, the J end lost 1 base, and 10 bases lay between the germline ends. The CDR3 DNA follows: TGCAGCGCCGCCCGCGGGAACACTGAAGCTTTCTTT. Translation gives CSAARGNTEAFF. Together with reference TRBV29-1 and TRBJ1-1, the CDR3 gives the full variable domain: SAVISQKPSRDICQRGTSLTIQCQVDSQVTMMFWYRQQPGQSLTLIATANQGSEATYESGFVIDKFPISRPNLTFSTLTVSNMSPEDSSIYLCSAARGNTEAFFGQGTRLTVV.